The 28 T cell receptor beta chains below all came from one sample that was sequenced in a study of T cell responses to AZD1222 COVID-19 vaccine. The data were produced by immunoSEQ multiplex PCR, yet TCRdb's version contains in-frame clones alone and is incomplete. This sample has approximately 110,000 clones, with approximately 85% found just once. The source material was peripheral blood, sampled on day 0 of AZD1222 vaccination. These receptors came from an adult in good health.

The chain couples TRBV24-1 to TRBJ2-6; D uncertain. V was cut by 3 bases and J by 0 bases, with 5 bases left in between. The V gene's germline CDR1 is KGHDR and CDR2 SFDVKD. The CDR3 is made up of 15 amino acids. The CDR3 DNA sequence: TGTGCCACCAGTGATAAAAGCTCTGGGGCCAACGTCCTGACTTTC. Translation gives CATSDKSSGANVLTF.

With respect to this clone: The same CDR3 arises from other DNA sequences in this sample as well. The V call is TRBV3-1 (or the pseudogene TRBV3-2), the J call TRBJ1-1; no clear D. Trimming shortened V by 1 base and J by 8 bases, and 11 bases separated the two germline ends. Germline-derived CDR1 and CDR2 are LGHDT and YNNKEL (reference sequence). CDR3 length: 13 amino acids. The DNA for the CDR3 is TGTGCCAGCAGCCAAGCGGGCAGCAAAGAAGCTTTCTTT. This codes for CASSQAGSKEAFF.

The genes are TRBV5-1 and TRBJ2-2; D is ambiguous. Trimming shortened V by 0 bases and J by 7 bases, and 13 bases separated the two germline ends. This CDR3 is 15 amino acids long. Germline-derived CDR1 and CDR2 are SGHRS and YFSETQ. In DNA, the CDR3 is TGCGCCAGCAGCTTGGCCCCAGCGTTGGGCGGGGAGCTGTTTTTT. It encodes CASSLAPALGGELFF.

The chain recombines TRBV6-6 with TRBJ2-3, with TRBD2 identical over 8 bases. CDR1 and CDR2 (germline): MNHNY, SVGAGI (reference sequence). The CDR3 length is 16 residues. Losses at the gene ends were 6 bases for V and 4 bases for J; bases not matched to a gene: 12. CDR3 DNA: TGTGCCAGCAGCCTGGGATCTGCAGCGGGGGCAGATACGCAGTATTTT. Amino acid sequence: CASSLGSAAGADTQYF.

The rearrangement joins TRBV6-1 to TRBJ2-3, with D unresolved. V dropped 0 bases and J dropped 2 bases, with 12 bases sitting between them. This CDR3 is 16 amino acids long. Germline CDR1 is MNHNS and CDR2 is SASEGT. CDR3: CASSEAPGGYTDTQYF. The CDR3 coding sequence is TGTGCCAGCAGTGAAGCTCCAGGCGGCTACACAGATACGCAGTATTTT.

With regard to this clone: Germline and junction disagree at one end, which may indicate a read error. As DNA, the CDR3 is TGTGCCACCAGCAGAGATCTTGGGGGCCGTCGGTTT. Amino acids: CATSRDLGGRRF. The J gene is TRBJ2-3, the V gene TRBV15, with D maybe TRBD1 (6 bases). Germline V gene lookup returns CDR1 LNHNV and CDR2 YYDKDF (reference sequence). The CDR3 covers 12 residues. Based on the CDR3 plus reference TRBV15 and TRBJ2-3, the full variable domain is DAMVIQNPRYQVTQFGKPVTLSCSQTLNHNVMYWYQQKSSQAPKLLFHYYDKDFNNEADTPDNFQSRRPNTSFCFLDIRSPGLGDTAMYLCATSRDLGGRRFGPGTRLTVL.

The chain links TRBV9 to TRBJ2-7; the D gene is possibly TRBD1 (6 bases). The length of the CDR3 is 13 residues. Germline V gives CDR1 SGDLS, CDR2 YYNGEE. Trimming shortened V by 4 bases and J by 6 bases, and 14 bases separated the two germline ends. CDR3 in DNA: TGTGCCAGCAGCTTAACAGGGCTAAGCGAGCAGTACTTC. Protein: CASSLTGLSEQYF.

The rearrangement uses TRBV9 and TRBJ2-3; tentative D call: TRBD1 (5 bases). The CDR3 contains 16 residues. The V gene's germline CDR1 is SGDLS and CDR2 YYNGEE. V was clipped by 3 bases and J by 2 bases, with 16 bases between them. The CDR3 protein is CASSALGRMDTDTQYF. CDR3 DNA: TGTGCCAGCAGCGCCCTGGGGCGAATGGACACAGATACGCAGTATTTT.

The genes are TRBV28 and TRBJ1-2; D is undetermined. CDR1 is MDHEN and CDR2 is SYDVKM in the germline V gene. The CDR3 has 16 residues. The ends were cut back, 2 bases at V and 0 bases at J, with 13 bases in the middle. The CDR3 sequence is CASSLGRAGANYGYTF. CDR3 DNA sequence: TGTGCCAGCAGTTTAGGGAGGGCGGGAGCTAACTATGGCTACACCTTC.

V gene TRBV11-2 combines with J gene TRBJ1-1; D gene uncertain. There are 11 residues in the CDR3. CDR1 and CDR2 from the germline V gene are SGHAT and FQNNGV. V lost 3 bases to trimming and J lost 8 bases, with 7 bases between them. CDR3 sequence reads: CASSFGREAFF. In nucleotides, the CDR3 is TGTGCCAGCAGCTTTGGGAGGGAAGCTTTCTTT.

This rearrangement joins TRBV12-3 or TRBV12-4 to TRBJ1-2; D is uncertain. The ends were cut back, 6 bases at V and 6 bases at J, with 14 bases in the middle. CDR3 length: 13 residues. The CDR3 sequence is CASRTKRVDGYTF. CDR3 coding DNA: TGTGCCAGCAGAACCAAGAGAGTTGATGGCTACACCTTC.

The J gene is TRBJ2-7, the V gene TRBV28; TRBD2 matches at 7 bases. V shed 6 bases, J shed 3 bases, and the junction held 11 bases outside the gene matches. CDR3 size: 15 residues. Germline V lookup: CDR1 MDHEN, CDR2 SYDVKM. CDR3 bases: TGTGCCAGCAGCCGGTGGCGAGGGGAGGGCTACGAGCAGTACTTC. Amino acid sequence: CASSRWRGEGYEQYF.

The rearrangement uses TRBV5-5 and TRBJ1-3, with TRBD1 identical over 7 bases. With V trimmed by 4 bases and J by 2 bases, 3 bases remained unmatched. The CDR3 is made up of 14 amino acids. Germline CDR1 reads SGHKS; CDR2 reads YYEKEE (reference sequence). As DNA, the CDR3 is TGTGCCAGCAGCATAACAGGGGCTGGAAACACCATATATTTT. Protein: CASSITGAGNTIYF.

The CDR3 DNA reads TGTGCCAGCGGTCGCTATAGCAATCAGCCCCAGCATTTT. Its translation is CASGRYSNQPQHF. The chain joins TRBV2 to TRBJ1-5; D unclear. CDR1 is SNHLY, CDR2 FYNNEI, per germline. Between the trimmed V and J ends, which lost 8 bases and 0 bases, there was a span of 8 bases. The CDR3 covers 13 residues. The full variable domain, in which reference TRBV2 and TRBJ1-5 provide the parts outside the CDR3, is EPEVTQTPSHQVTQMGQEVILRCVPISNHLYFYWYRQILGQKVEFLVSFYNNEISEKSEIFDDQFSVERPDGSNFTLKIRSTKLEDSAMYFCASGRYSNQPQHFGDGTRLSIL.

The chain is built from TRBV5-4 and TRBJ2-7; TRBD1 matches 12 bases. CDR3 size: 16 residues. With V trimmed by 0 bases and J by 7 bases, 8 bases remained unmatched. The germline CDR1 and CDR2 sequences are SGHNT and YYREEE (reference sequence). The CDR3 loop is CASSLEPGQGAREQYF. The CDR3 DNA reads as TGTGCCAGCAGCTTGGAACCGGGACAGGGGGCTCGGGAGCAGTACTTC.

This clone was picked up one time. The V call is TRBV2, the J call TRBJ2-3; D not certain. The CDR3 runs to 12 residues. Germline-derived CDR1 and CDR2 are SNHLY and FYNNEI. The V end was cut by 6 bases, the J end by 5 bases, with 9 bases between. The CDR3 sequence is CASRPTVDTQYF. CDR3 DNA sequence: TGTGCCAGCAGACCCACTGTAGATACGCAGTATTTT.

The rearrangement joins TRBV28 to TRBJ2-5; 9 nucleotides match TRBD2. Germline CDR1 is MDHEN and CDR2 is SYDVKM. The CDR3 is made up of 17 amino acids. J lost 5 bases, V lost 6 bases, and 16 bases had no gene match. The CDR3 protein is CASSSPQAGGSGETQYF. CDR3 coding DNA: TGTGCCAGCAGCTCCCCACAAGCGGGGGGATCGGGGGAGACCCAGTACTTC.

The chain recombines TRBV4-3 with TRBJ1-1; the D is unclear. The CDR3 spans 11 residues. Germline loops: CDR1 LGHNA, CDR2 YSLEER. V was cut by 4 bases and J by 4 bases, with 4 bases left in between. CDR3 protein: CASSLGTEAFF. The DNA of the CDR3 is TGCGCCAGCAGCCTGGGCACTGAAGCTTTCTTT.

The gene calls are TRBV6-1 and TRBJ1-1; 8 bases match TRBD1. The V segment lost 1 base and the J segment 6 bases; nucleotides outside the gene matches: 7. Per the germline V gene, CDR1 is MNHNS and CDR2 is SASEGT. The CDR3 is 15 residues long. CDR3 DNA sequence: TGTGCCAGCAGTGAAGGTGGACAGGGAGGTGCTGAAGCTTTCTTT. Amino acids: CASSEGGQGGAEAFF.

The V gene is TRBV7-2, the J gene TRBJ1-1, with D maybe TRBD1 (6 bases). Between the trimmed V and J ends, which lost 6 bases and 2 bases, there was a span of 13 bases. The CDR3 has 14 residues. CDR1 SGHTA and CDR2 FQGNSA come from the germline V gene. Written as DNA, the CDR3 is TGTGCCAGCAGAATGGACAGCCCTAACACTGAAGCTTTCTTT. Its protein is CASRMDSPNTEAFF.

The chain employs TRBV6-2 or TRBV6-3 and TRBJ1-5; no clear D gene. The CDR3 spans 17 residues. CDR1 and CDR2 from the germline V gene are MNHEY and SVGEGT. V dropped 4 bases and J dropped 2 bases, with 18 bases sitting between them. The CDR3, as DNA: TGTGCCAGCAGTTCCGTCCCCTCGCCTAGGGGCAATCAGCCCCAGCATTTT. The encoded protein is CASSSVPSPRGNQPQHF.

The chain carries TRBV7-8 and TRBJ2-3, with 9 bases lining up with TRBD1. The CDR3 consists of 16 residues. V was clipped by 5 bases and J by 3 bases; unmatched bases: 9. CDR1 and CDR2 (germline): SGHVS, FQNEAQ. The CDR3, as DNA: TGTGCCAGCAGCACGCGGACAGGGGAAGGGACAGATACGCAGTATTTT. Amino acid sequence: CASSTRTGEGTDTQYF.

The chain combines TRBV5-1 with TRBJ1-1; D remains unclear. The CDR3 is 14 residues long. V lost 0 bases, J lost 1 base, and 7 bases lay in between. Germline loops: CDR1 SGHRS, CDR2 YFSETQ. The CDR3 DNA reads as TGCGCCAGCAGCTTGGCTGGTCAGAACACTGAAGCTTTCTTT. It translates to CASSLAGQNTEAFF. The whole variable domain, filled in from reference TRBV5-1 and TRBJ1-1, reads KAGVTQTPRYLIKTRGQQVTLSCSPISGHRSVSWYQQTPGQGLQFLFEYFSETQRNKGNFPGRFSGRQFSNSRSEMNVSTLELGDSALYLCASSLAGQNTEAFFGQGTRLTVV.

This clone was picked up one time. The chain couples TRBV7-2 to TRBJ2-1, with D possibly TRBD2 on 7 matching bases. CDR3 length: 15 residues. Trimming shortened V by 2 bases and J by 8 bases, and 16 bases separated the two germline ends. CDR1 and CDR2 (germline): SGHTA, FQGNSA. CDR3: CASSLTGGPDYEQFF. Here the CDR3 DNA reads TGTGCCAGCAGCTTAACGGGGGGCCCAGATTATGAGCAGTTCTTC.

The rearrangement uses TRBV18 and TRBJ1-3; D perhaps matches TRBD1 (5 bases). The V and J ends lost 1 base and 0 bases respectively, with 10 bases between them. Germline V gives CDR1 KGHSH, CDR2 LQKENI. The CDR3 contains 16 residues. This chain's CDR3 is CASSPRFQGSGNTIYF. In nucleotides, the CDR3 is TGTGCCAGCTCACCACGGTTCCAGGGCTCTGGAAACACCATATATTTT.

This chain uses TRBV7-8 with TRBJ1-1; D gene ambiguous. V lost 1 base, J lost 6 bases, and 6 bases lay in between. CDR1 is SGHVS, CDR2 FQNEAQ, per germline. The CDR3 has 12 amino acids. In DNA, the CDR3 is TGTGCCAGCAGCTTAGAGTCGTCTGAAGCTTTCTTT. Translated, it gives CASSLESSEAFF.

Written as DNA, the CDR3 is TGTGCCACCAGCAGAAACCTGGGACAGGGCTCCTACAATGAGCAGTTCTTC. Protein sequence: CATSRNLGQGSYNEQFF. This chain joins TRBV15 and TRBJ2-1; 9 bases agree with TRBD1. The germline gives CDR1 LNHNV, CDR2 YYDKDF (reference sequence). The CDR3 contains 17 residues. V shed 2 bases, J shed 0 bases, and the junction held 5 bases outside the gene matches.

The chain employs TRBV4-1 and TRBJ1-1; D remains ambiguous. Trimming pared 4 bases from V and 1 base from J, leaving 16 bases between. This CDR3 comprises 16 residues. Germline V gene sequence: CDR1 MGHRA, CDR2 YSYEKL. As DNA, the CDR3 is TGCGCCAGCAGCCCCTTAGCCGGACGGGAGAACACTGAAGCTTTCTTT. As protein: CASSPLAGRENTEAFF.